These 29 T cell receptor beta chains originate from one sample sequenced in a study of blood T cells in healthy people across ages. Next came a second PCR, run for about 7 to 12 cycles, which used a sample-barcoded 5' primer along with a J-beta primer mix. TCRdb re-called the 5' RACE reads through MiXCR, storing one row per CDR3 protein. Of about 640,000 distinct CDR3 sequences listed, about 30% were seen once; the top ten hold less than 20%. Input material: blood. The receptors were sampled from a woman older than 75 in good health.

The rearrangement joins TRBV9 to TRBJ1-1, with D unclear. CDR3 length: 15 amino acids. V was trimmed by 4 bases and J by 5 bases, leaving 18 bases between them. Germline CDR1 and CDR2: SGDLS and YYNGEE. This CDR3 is CASSLGGSGNTEAFF. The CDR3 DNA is TGTGCCAGCAGCCTAGGAGGGTCAGGCAATACTGAAGCTTTCTTT.

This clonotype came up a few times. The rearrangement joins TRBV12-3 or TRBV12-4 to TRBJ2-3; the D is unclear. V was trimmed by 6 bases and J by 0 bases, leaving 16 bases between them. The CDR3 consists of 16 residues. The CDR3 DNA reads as TGTGCCAGCAGCCTCCGGGCGGCCGTGAGCACAGATACGCAGTATTTT. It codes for CASSLRAAVSTDTQYF.

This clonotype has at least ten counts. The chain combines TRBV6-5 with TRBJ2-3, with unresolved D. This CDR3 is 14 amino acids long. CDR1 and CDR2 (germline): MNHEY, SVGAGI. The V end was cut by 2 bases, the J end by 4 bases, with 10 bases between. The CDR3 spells CASSYGREADTQYF. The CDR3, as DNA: TGTGCCAGCAGTTACGGGCGCGAGGCAGATACGCAGTATTTT.

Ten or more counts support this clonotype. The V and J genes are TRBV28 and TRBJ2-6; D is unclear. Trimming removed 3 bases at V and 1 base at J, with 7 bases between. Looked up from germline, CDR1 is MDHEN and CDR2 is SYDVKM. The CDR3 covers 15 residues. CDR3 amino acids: CASSLGFSGANVLTF. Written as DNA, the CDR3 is TGTGCCAGCAGTTTGGGATTTTCTGGGGCCAACGTCCTGACTTTC.

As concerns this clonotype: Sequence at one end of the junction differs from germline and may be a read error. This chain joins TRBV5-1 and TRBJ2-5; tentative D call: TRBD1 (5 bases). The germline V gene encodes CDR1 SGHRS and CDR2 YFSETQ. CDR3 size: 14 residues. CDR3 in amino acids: CASSLRQRKEAQYF. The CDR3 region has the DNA TGCGCCAGCAGCTTACGACAGAGAAAAGAGGCCCAGTACTTC.

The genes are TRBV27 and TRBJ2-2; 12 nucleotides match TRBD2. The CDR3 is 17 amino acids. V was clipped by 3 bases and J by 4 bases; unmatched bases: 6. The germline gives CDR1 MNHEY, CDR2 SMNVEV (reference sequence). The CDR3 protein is CASSFYGLAGSTGELFF. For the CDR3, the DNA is TGTGCCAGCAGTTTCTACGGACTAGCGGGGAGCACCGGGGAGCTGTTTTTT.

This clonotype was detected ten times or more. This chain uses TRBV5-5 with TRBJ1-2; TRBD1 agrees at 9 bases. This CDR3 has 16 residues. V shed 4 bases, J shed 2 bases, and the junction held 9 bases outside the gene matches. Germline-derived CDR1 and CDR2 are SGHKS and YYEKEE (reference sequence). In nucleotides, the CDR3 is TGTGCCAGCAGCGGTGCCCGGACAGGGGAAAACTATGGCTACACCTTC. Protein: CASSGARTGENYGYTF.

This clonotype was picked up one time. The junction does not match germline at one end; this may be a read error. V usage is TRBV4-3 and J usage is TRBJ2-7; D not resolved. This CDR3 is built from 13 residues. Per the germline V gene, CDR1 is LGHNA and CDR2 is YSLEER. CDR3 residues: CASSQELTYEQYF. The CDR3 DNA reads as TGCGCCAGCAGCCAAGAGTTGACCTATGAGCAGTACTTC.

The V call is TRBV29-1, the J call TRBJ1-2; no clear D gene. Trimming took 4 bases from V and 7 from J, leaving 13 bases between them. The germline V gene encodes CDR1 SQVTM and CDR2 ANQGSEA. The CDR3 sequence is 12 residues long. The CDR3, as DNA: TGCAGCGTTGGCAGCTCGGAGGGTGGCTACACCTTC. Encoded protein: CSVGSSEGGYTF.

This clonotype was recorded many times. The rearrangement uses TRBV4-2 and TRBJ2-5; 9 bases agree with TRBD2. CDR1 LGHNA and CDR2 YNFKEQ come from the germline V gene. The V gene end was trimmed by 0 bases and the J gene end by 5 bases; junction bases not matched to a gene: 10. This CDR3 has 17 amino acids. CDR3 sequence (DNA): TGTGCCAGCAGCCAAGAAGGAGTGCGGGGGGGCCAGGAGACCCAGTACTTC. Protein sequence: CASSQEGVRGGQETQYF.

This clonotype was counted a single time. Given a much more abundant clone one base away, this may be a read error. CDR3 nucleotides: TGTGCCAGCAGCACACTGGCAGGTGTCAATCAGCCCCAGCATTTT. This sequence encodes CASSTLAGVNQPQHF. This chain connects TRBV5-5 to TRBJ1-5; no firm D call. The ends were cut back, 4 bases at V and 3 bases at J, with 14 bases in the middle. Per the germline V gene, CDR1 is SGHKS and CDR2 is YYEKEE (reference sequence). This CDR3 spans 15 amino acids.

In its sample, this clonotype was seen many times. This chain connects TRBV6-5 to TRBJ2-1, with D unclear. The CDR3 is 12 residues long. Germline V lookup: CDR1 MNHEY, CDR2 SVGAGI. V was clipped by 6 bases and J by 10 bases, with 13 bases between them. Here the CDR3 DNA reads TGTGCCAGCAGGAGTGGGCTTTTGGAGCAGTTCTTC. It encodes CASRSGLLEQFF.

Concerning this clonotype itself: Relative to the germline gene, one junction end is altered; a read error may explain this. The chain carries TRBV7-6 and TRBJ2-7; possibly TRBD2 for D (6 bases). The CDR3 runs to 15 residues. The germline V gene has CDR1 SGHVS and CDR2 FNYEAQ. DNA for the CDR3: TGTGCCAGCAGCTTGTCCGGGCGCGGGGTCTATGAGCGGTACTTC. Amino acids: CASSLSGRGVYERYF.

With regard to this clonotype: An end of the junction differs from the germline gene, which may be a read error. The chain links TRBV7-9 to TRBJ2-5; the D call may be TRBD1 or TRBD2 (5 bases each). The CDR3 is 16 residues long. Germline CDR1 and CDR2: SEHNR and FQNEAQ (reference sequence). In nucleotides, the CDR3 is TGTGCCAGCAGCTTATGGGGGTCCAGGGTCGGAGAGACCCTGTACTTC. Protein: CASSLWGSRVGETLYF.

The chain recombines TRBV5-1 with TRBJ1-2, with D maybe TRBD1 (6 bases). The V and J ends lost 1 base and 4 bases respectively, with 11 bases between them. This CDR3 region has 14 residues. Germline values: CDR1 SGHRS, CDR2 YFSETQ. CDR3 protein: CASSLWLGGYGYTF. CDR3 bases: TGCGCCAGCAGCTTGTGGCTAGGGGGCTATGGCTACACCTTC.

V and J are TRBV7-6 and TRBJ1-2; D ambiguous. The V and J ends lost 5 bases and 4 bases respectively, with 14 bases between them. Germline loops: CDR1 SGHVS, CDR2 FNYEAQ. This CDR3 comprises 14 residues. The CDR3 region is CASSPSGGVYGYTF. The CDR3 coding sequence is TGTGCCAGCAGCCCCTCTGGCGGGGTCTATGGCTACACCTTC.

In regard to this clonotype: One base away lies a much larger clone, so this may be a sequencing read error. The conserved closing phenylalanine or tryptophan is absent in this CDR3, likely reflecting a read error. DNA of the CDR3: TGCAGTGCTAGAAATCCTAGCGGGAGTTACAATGAGCAGTTCGTC. It specifies CSARNPSGSYNEQFV. V and J are TRBV20-1 and TRBJ2-1, with 10 bases aligning to TRBD2. Per germline, CDR1 DFQATT and CDR2 SNEGSKA (reference sequence). The ends lost 2 bases at V and 4 bases at J; junction bases unmatched: 5. The CDR3 is made up of 15 amino acids.

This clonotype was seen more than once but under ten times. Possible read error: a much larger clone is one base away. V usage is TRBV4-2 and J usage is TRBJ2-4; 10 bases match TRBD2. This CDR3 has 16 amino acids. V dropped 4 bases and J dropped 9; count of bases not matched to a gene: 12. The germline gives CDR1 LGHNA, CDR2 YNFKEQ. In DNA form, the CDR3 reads TGTGCCAGCAGCCGAGTTAGCAGCGGGGGGGCCGCCATTCAGTACTTC. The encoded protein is CASSRVSSGGAAIQYF.

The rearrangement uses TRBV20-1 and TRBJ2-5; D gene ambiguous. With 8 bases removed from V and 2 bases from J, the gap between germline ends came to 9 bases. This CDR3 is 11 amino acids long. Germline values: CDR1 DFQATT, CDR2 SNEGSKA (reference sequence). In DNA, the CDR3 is TGCAGTTCCAACCTACAAGAGACCCAGTACTTC. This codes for CSSNLQETQYF.

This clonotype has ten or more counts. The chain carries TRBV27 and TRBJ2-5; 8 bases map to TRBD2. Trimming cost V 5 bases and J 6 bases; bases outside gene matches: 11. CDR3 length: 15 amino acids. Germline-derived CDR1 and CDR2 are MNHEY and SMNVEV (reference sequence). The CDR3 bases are TGTGCCAGCAGTACCCGGACTAGCAATCAACAGACCCAGTACTTC. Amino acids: CASSTRTSNQQTQYF.

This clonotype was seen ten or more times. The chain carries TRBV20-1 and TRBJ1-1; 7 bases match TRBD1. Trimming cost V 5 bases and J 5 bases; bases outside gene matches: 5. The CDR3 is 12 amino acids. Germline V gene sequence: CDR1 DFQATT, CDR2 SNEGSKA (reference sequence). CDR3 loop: CSAESGGTEAFF. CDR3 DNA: TGCAGTGCTGAATCAGGGGGTACTGAAGCTTTCTTT.

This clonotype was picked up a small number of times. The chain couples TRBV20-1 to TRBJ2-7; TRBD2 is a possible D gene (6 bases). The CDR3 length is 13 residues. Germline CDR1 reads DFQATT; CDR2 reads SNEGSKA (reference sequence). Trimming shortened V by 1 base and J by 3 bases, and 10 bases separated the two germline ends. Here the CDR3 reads CSARAGRDYEQYF. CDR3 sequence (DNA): TGCAGTGCTAGAGCAGGGCGGGACTACGAGCAGTACTTC.

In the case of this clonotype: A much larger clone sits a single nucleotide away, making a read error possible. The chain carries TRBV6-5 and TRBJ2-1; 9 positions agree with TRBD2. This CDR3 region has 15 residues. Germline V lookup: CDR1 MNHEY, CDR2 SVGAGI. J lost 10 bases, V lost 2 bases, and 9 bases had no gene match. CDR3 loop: CASSYEGGGAWEQFF. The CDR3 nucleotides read TGTGCCAGCAGTTACGAAGGCGGGGGGGCATGGGAGCAGTTCTTC.

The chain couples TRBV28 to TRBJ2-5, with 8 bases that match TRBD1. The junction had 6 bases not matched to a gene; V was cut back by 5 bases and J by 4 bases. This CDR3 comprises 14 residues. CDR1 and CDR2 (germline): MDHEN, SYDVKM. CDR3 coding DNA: TGTGCCAGCAGTACCAGGGGGCAAGGAGAGACCCAGTACTTC. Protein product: CASSTRGQGETQYF.

The CDR3 sequence is CASSFPPGGSSYEQYF. The CDR3 DNA is TGTGCCAGCAGCTTCCCGCCCGGGGGTAGCTCCTACGAGCAGTACTTC. The chain is built from TRBV7-9 and TRBJ2-7; D is possibly TRBD2 (6 bases). This CDR3 is built from 16 residues. Trimming stripped 3 bases from V and 0 bases from J, with 15 bases between. Germline CDR1 reads SEHNR; CDR2 reads FQNEAQ (reference sequence). Full variable domain (rest looked up from reference TRBV7-9 and TRBJ2-7): DTGVSQNPRHKITKRGQNVTFRCDPISEHNRLYWYRQTLGQGPEFLTYFQNEAQLEKSRLLSDRFSAERPKGSFSTLEIQRTEQGDSAMYLCASSFPPGGSSYEQYFGPGTRLTVT.

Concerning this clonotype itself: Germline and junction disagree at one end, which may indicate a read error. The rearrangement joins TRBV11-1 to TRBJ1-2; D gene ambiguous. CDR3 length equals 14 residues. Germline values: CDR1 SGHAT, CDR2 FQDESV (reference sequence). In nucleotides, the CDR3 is TGTGCCAGCAACTTAGGAACCGATAACTATGGCTACACCTTC. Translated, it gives CASNLGTDNYGYTF.

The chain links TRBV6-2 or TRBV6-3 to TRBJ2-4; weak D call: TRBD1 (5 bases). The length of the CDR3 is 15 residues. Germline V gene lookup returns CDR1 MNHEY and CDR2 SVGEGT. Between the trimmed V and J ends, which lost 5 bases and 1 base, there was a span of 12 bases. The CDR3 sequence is CASSLGHPAKNIQYF. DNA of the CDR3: TGTGCCAGCAGTCTAGGACATCCTGCCAAAAACATTCAGTACTTC.

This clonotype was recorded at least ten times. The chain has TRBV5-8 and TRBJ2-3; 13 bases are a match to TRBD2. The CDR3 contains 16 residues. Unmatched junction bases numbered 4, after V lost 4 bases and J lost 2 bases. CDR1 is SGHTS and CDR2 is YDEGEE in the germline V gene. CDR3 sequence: CASSAGLAGHTDTQYF. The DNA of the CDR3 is TGTGCCAGCAGCGCGGGACTAGCGGGGCACACAGATACGCAGTATTTT.

The CDR3 DNA follows: TGTGCCAGCTCACCACCTTGGGGCAGAGAGACCCAGTACTTC. Residues: CASSPPWGRETQYF. J is TRBJ2-7 and V is TRBV18, with D perhaps matching TRBD1 (5 bases). The closer fit of TRBJ2-5 to the DNA end suggests the J call may be wrong. The CDR3 contains 14 residues. CDR1 KGHSH and CDR2 LQKENI come from the germline V gene.